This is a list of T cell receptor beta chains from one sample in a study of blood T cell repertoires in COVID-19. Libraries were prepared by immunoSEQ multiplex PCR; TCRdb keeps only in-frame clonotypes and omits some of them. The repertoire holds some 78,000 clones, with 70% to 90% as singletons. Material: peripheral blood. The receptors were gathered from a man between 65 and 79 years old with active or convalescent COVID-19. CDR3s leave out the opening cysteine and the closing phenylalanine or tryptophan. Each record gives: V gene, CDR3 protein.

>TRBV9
ASSVGPYEGTYGYT
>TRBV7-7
ASSFSGATYNEQF
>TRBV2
ASSTGTPATQH
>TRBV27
ASITTGGNEQF
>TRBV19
ASCSLTPGEQSYNEQF
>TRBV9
ASSGGDRGQPQH
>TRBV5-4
ASSLGGTGTSGNTIY
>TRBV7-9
ASSPGTSGLTDNEQF
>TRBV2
ASRTGLDEKLF
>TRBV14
ASSPHRGGGNTEAF
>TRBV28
ASGPGIGYNEQF
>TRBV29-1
SVEGLGSYNEQF
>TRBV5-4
ASSLERASNTGELF
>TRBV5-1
ASSQDREGSPLH
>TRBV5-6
ASSLGAAGGYT
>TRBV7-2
ASSSSGDGNSPLH
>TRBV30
AWSAGTGNTEAF
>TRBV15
ATSRAGGGMYNEQF
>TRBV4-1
ASSQGVRTPLH
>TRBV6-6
ASSYTGTVADTQY
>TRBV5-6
ASSRDYEQY
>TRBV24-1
ATSDVTPRGEQF
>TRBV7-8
ASSRTNSNQPQH
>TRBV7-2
ASSTSHQNEQY
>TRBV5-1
ASSSLGGGFYEQY
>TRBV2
ASSVANSPLH
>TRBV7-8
ASSPGALNQPQH
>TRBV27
ASSTNPGNTIY
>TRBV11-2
ASSFDMNTEAF
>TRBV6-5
ASSYSGTGEGETQY
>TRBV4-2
ASSQGTGRISHEKLF
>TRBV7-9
ASSSGGGAMNTEAF
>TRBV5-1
ASSLWAGHYGYT
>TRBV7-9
ASSLAGQNEQY
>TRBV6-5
ASTMSLEGTEAF
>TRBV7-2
ASSLGDRAQPQH
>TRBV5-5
ASSPEGDLWEETQY
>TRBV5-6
ASSVTGQENEKLF
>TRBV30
AGSKLRDSEAF
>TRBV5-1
ASSPRVTGATDTQY
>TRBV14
ASSQVLSSGGSYGYT
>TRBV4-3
ASSQGTGTGNTIY
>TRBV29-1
SVEEGGVTEAF
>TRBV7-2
ASSPGGRGGSGNTIY
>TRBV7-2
ASSPETTGFQPQH
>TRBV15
ATSRGLSSGGSYNEQF
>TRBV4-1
ASSLDRSNQPQH
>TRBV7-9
ASSFLGGQGRGYT
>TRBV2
ASSYGRGSEAF
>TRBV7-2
ASSLASGGSNEQF
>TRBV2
ASSEALREGRGYT
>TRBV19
ASSIDRGSGKGPSQH